This T cell receptor (beta chain) was identified in a study of blood T cell repertoires in COVID-19 (dated by TCRdb to 2019 to 2021). Some background on the complete study: Samples covering the acute and convalescent phases of COVID-19 were provided by collaborators in the United States, Italy and Spain. The prospective study material was composed of cDNA or gDNA derived from T cells, B-cell-depleted T cells, or PBMCs. The dataset comprised deeply sampled blood TCRbeta repertoires from subjects exposed to, actively infected with, or recovered from COVID-19. The repertoires were released in a freely available public database meant as a resource for research on the immune response to SARS-CoV-2. Samples were obtained from the ongoing ImmuneRACE study (first 160 participants) and from over 1,000 subjects provided by 6 global collaborators. Nearly every sample came with metadata listing a de-identified subject ID, COVID-19 status, age in years and sex. Where available, HLA class I and class II types were obtained from metadata supplied by the sample provider rather than from assay-based typing.

Based on the germline V gene, the CDR1 and CDR2 sequences are SGHNT and YENEEA. The germline ends are 11 bases apart after V is trimmed by 0 bases and J by 0 bases. Inclusive of the bounding cysteine and phenylalanine, the CDR3 is 17 residues long. Only the CDR3 DNA stays, 51 bases, in frame from base 1. This clone was picked up one time. The antigen it binds to is not known. No quality values exist for individual bases; no much larger clone is one base distant. TCRbeta CDR3 regions were amplified from genomic DNA by means of the immunoSEQ Assay, a bias-controlled multiplex PCR. Under the source paper's analysis protocol: The number of nucleated cells in each sample was estimated from the amplification of reference gene primers within the assay. Sequence reads were collapsed and filtered to measure the absolute abundance of every unique TCRbeta CDR3 rearrangement. For each sample, productive Simpson clonality was calculated as the square root of Simpson's diversity index across productive rearrangements. TCRdb holds this immuneACCESS table with in-frame rearrangements only. Some clones are missing; in checked studies, unresolved V genes explain under half, and the rest has no known cause. V, J and clone size were drawn from that table, and D and trimming were deduced from the DNA. For this sample the table gives some 62,000 clones, of which 80% to 90% were detected only once. The ten largest clones capture 15% to 20% of the sample.

The research as a whole found: The quantity of clinical and demographic metadata differed by source and by participant and was supplied without curation.

One collaborating source in Seattle enrolled patients while the patients were actively infected and followed the patients over time throughout the course of disease. Collaborating institutions collected whole blood in K2EDTA tubes following their own protocols. For TCRbeta analysis, collaborators shipped samples as frozen whole blood, isolated PBMCs, or DNA extracted from either of those sample types. This TCR was sampled from a woman aged 55-69 years with COVID-19, enrolled during active disease. The sequence is built from TRBV11-3 and TRBJ2-2, with the D segment identity uncertain. What was sequenced was peripheral blood. CDR3 sequence: CASSLDPVSANTGELFF. The nucleotides are TGTGCCAGCAGCTTAGATCCAGTAAGCGCGAACACCGGGGAGCTGTTTTTT.